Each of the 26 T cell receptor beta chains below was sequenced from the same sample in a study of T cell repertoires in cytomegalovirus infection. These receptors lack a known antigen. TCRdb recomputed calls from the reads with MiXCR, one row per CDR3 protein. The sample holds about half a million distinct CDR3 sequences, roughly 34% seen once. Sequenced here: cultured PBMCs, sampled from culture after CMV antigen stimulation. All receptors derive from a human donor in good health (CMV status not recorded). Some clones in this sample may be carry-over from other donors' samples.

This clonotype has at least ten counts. CDR3 loop: CATSPAGGPSGKNIQYF. The CDR3 region has the DNA TGTGCCACCAGTCCAGCGGGAGGGCCCTCGGGCAAAAACATTCAGTACTTC. This chain uses TRBV24-1 with TRBJ2-4, with 10 bases that match TRBD2. Germline V gives CDR1 KGHDR, CDR2 SFDVKD. Trimming removed 6 bases from V and 3 bases from J; junction bases left unmatched: 10. This CDR3 comprises 17 residues.

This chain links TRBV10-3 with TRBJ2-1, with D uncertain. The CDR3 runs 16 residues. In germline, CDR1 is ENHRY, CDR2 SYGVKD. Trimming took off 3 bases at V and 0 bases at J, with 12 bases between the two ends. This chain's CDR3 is CAISEPVPASYNEQFF. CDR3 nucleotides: TGTGCCATCAGTGAACCGGTCCCAGCCTCCTACAATGAGCAGTTCTTC.

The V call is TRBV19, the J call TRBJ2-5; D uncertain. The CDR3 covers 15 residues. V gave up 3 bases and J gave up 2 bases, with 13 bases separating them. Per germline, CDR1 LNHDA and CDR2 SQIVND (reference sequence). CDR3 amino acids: CASSIARLGQETQYF. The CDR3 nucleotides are TGTGCCAGTAGTATCGCCCGGCTGGGGCAAGAGACCCAGTACTTC. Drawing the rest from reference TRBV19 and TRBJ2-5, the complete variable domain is DGGITQSPKYLFRKEGQNVTLSCEQNLNHDAMYWYRQDPGQGLRLIYYSQIVNDFQKGDIAEGYSVSREKKESFPLTVTSAQKNPTAFYLCASSIARLGQETQYFGPGTRLLVL.

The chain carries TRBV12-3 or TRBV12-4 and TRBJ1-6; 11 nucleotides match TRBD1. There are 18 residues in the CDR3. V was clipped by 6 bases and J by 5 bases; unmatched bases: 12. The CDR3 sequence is CASSPPYLGQGDNSPLHF. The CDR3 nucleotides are TGTGCCAGCAGCCCACCTTACCTGGGACAGGGGGATAATTCACCCCTCCACTTT.

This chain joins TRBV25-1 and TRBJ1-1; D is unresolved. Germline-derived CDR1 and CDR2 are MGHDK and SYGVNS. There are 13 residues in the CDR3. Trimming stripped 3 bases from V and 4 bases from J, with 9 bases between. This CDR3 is CASSDRAVTEAFF. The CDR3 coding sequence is TGTGCCAGCAGTGATCGGGCAGTCACTGAAGCTTTCTTT.

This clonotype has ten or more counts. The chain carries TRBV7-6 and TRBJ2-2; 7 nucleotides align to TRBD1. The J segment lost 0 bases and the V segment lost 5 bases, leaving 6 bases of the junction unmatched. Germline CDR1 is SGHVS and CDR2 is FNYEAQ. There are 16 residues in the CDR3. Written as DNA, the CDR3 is TGTGCCAGCAGCGTGGACAGGTATCCGAACACCGGGGAGCTGTTTTTT. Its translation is CASSVDRYPNTGELFF.

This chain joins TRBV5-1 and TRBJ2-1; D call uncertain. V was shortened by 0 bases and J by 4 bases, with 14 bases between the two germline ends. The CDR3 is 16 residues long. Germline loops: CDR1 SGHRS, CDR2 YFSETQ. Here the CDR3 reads CASSLGWATPYNEQFF. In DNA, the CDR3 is TGCGCCAGCAGCTTGGGGTGGGCCACGCCTTACAATGAGCAGTTCTTC.

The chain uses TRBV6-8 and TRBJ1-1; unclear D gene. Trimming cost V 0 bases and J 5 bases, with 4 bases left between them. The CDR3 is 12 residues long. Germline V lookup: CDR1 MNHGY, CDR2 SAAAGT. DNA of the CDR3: TGTGCCAGCAGTTACTCGAAGACTGAAGCTTTCTTT. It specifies CASSYSKTEAFF.

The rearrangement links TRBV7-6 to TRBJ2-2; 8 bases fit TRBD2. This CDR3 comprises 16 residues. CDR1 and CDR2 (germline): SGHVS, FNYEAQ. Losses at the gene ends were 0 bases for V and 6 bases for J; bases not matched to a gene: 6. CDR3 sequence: CASSLAEREFAGELFF. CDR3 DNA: TGTGCCAGCAGCTTAGCGGAGCGGGAGTTCGCCGGGGAGCTGTTTTTT. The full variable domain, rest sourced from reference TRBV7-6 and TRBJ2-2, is GAGVSQSPRYKVTKRGQDVALRCDPISGHVSLYWYRQALGQGPEFLTYFNYEAQQDKSGLPNDRFSAERPEGSISTLTIQRTEQRDSAMYRCASSLAEREFAGELFFGEGSRLTVL.

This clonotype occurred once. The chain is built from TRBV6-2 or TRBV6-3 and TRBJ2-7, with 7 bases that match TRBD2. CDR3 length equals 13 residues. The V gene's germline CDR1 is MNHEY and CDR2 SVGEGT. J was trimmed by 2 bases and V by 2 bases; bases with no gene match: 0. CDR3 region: CASSYGRAYEQYV. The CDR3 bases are TGTGCCAGCAGTTACGGGAGGGCCTACGAGCAGTACGTC.

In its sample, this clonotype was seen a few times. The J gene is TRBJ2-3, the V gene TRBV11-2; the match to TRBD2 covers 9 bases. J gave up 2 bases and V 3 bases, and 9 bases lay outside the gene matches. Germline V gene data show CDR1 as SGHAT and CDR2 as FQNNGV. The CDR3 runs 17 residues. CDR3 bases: TGTGCCAGCAGCTTTTCAACTAGCGGGTACTCCACAGATACGCAGTATTTT. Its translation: CASSFSTSGYSTDTQYF. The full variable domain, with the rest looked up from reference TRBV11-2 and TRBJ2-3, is EAGVAQSPRYKIIEKRQSVAFWCNPISGHATLYWYQQILGQGPKLLIQFQNNGVVDDSQLPKDRFSAERLKGVDSTLKIQPAKLEDSAVYLCASSFSTSGYSTDTQYFGPGTRLTVL.

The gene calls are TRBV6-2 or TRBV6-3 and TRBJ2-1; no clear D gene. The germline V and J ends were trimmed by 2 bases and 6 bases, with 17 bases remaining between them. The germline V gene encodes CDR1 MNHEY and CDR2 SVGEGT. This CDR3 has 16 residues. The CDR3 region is CASSYPAFGDPNEQFF. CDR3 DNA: TGTGCCAGCAGTTACCCGGCTTTTGGAGACCCCAATGAGCAGTTCTTC.

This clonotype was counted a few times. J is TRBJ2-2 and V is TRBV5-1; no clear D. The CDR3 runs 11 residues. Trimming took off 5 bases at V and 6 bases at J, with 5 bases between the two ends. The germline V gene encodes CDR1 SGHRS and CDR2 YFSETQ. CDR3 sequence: CASRVAGELFF. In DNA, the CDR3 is TGCGCCAGCAGAGTGGCCGGGGAGCTGTTTTTT.

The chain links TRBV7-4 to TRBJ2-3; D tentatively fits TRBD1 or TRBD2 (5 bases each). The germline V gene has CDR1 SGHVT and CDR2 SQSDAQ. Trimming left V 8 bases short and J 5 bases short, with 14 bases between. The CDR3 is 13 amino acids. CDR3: CASEEGLGDTQYF. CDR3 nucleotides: TGTGCCAGCGAAGAGGGGCTGGGAGATACGCAGTATTTT.

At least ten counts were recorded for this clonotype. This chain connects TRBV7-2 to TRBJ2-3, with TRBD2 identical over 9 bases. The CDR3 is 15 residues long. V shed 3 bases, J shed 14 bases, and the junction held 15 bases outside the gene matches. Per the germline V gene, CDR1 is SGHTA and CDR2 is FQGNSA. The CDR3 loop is CASSFVSGRPAQGYF. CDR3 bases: TGTGCCAGCAGCTTTGTTAGCGGGAGACCCGCCCAAGGGTATTTT.

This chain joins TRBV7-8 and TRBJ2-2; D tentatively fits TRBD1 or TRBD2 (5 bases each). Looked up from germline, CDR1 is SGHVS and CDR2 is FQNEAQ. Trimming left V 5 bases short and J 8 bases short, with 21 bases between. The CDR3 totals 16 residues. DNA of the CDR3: TGTGCCAGCAGCCCCAGAGCCGGGGCCTCAATTGGGGAGCTGTTTTTT. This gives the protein CASSPRAGASIGELFF.

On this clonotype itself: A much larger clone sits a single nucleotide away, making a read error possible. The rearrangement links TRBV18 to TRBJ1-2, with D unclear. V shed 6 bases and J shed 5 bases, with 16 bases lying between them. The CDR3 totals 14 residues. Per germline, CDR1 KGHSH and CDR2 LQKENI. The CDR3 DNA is TGTGCCAGCTCCCCTGCATGGGCGAGTTATGGCTACACCTTC. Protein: CASSPAWASYGYTF. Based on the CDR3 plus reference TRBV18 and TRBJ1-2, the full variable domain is NAGVMQNPRHLVRRRGQEARLRCSPMKGHSHVYWYRQLPEEGLKFMVYLQKENIIDESGMPKERFSAEFPKEGPSILRIQQVVRGDSAAYFCASSPAWASYGYTFGSGTRLTVV.

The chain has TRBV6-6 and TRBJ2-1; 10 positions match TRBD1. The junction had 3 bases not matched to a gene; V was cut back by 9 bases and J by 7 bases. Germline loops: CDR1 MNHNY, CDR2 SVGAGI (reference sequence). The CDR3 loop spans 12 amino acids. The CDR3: CASGTGVNEQFF. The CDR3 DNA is TGTGCCAGTGGGACAGGGGTTAATGAGCAGTTCTTC.

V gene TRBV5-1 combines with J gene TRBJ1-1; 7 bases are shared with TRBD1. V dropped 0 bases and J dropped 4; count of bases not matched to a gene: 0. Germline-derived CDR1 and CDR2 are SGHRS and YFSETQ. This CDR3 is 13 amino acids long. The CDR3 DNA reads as TGCGCCAGCAGCTTGGAGGGGGCCACTGAAGCTTTCTTT. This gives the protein CASSLEGATEAFF.

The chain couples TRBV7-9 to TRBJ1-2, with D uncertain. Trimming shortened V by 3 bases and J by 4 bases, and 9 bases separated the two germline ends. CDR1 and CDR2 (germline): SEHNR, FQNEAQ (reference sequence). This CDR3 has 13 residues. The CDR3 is CASSLGQFYGYTF. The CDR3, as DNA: TGTGCCAGCAGCTTGGGCCAGTTCTATGGCTACACCTTC.

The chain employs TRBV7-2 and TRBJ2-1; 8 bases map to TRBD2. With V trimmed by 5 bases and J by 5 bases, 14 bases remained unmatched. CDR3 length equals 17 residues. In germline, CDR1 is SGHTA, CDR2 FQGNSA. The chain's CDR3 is CASSQYASGRNNNEQFF. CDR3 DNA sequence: TGTGCCAGCAGCCAATACGCGAGCGGGAGAAATAACAATGAGCAGTTCTTC. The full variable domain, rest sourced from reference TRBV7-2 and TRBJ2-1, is GAGVSQSPSNKVTEKGKDVELRCDPISGHTALYWYRQSLGQGLEFLIYFQGNSAPDKSGLPSDRFSAERTGGSVSTLTIQRTQQEDSAVYLCASSQYASGRNNNEQFFGPGTRLTVL.

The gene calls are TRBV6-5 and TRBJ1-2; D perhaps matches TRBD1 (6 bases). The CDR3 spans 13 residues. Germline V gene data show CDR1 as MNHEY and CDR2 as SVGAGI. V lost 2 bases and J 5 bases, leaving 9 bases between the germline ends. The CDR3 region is CASSYAQGYGYTF. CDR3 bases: TGTGCCAGCAGTTACGCCCAGGGGTATGGCTACACCTTC.

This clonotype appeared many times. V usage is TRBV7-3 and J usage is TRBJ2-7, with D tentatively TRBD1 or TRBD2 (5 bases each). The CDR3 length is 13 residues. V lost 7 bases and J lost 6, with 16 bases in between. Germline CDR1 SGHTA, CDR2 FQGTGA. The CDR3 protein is CASTGRRSFEQYF. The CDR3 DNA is TGTGCCAGCACGGGACGGCGTTCGTTCGAGCAGTACTTC.

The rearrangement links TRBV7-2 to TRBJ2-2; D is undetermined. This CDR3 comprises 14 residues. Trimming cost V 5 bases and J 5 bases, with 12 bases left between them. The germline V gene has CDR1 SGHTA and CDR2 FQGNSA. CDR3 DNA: TGTGCCAGCAGCAAACACGAGCGTACCGGGGAGCTGTTTTTT. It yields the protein CASSKHERTGELFF.

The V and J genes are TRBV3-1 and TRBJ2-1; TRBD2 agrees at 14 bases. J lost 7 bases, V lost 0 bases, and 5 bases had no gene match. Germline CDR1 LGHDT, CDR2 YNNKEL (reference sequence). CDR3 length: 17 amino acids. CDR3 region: CASSQDVGLAGGNEQFF. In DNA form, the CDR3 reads TGTGCCAGCAGCCAAGATGTCGGACTAGCGGGGGGAAATGAGCAGTTCTTC.

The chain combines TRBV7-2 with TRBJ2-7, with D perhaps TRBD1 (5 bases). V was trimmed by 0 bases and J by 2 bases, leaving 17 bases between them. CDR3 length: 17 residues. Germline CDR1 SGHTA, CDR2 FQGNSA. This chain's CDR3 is CASSLAQGLTIPYEQYF. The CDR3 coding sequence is TGTGCCAGCAGCTTAGCGCAGGGCCTAACGATCCCCTACGAGCAGTACTTC. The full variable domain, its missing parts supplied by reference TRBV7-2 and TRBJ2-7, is GAGVSQSPSNKVTEKGKDVELRCDPISGHTALYWYRQSLGQGLEFLIYFQGNSAPDKSGLPSDRFSAERTGGSVSTLTIQRTQQEDSAVYLCASSLAQGLTIPYEQYFGPGTRLTVT.